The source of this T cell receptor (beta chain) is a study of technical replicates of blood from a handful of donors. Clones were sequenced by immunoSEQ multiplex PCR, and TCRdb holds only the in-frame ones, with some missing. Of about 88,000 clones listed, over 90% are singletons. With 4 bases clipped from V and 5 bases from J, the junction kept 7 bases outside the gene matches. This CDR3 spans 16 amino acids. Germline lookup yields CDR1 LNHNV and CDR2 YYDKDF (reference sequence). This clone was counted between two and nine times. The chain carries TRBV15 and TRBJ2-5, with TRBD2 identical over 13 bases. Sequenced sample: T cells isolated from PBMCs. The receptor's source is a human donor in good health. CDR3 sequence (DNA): TGTGCCACCAGCATTGGACTAGCGGGAGACATGGAGACCCAGTACTTC. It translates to CATSIGLAGDMETQYF.